Below are 23 T cell receptor beta chains sequenced from a single sample in a study of blood T cell repertoires in COVID-19. Profiled with immunoSEQ multiplex PCR; TCRdb holds only in-frame clones, not every one. The sample carries over 450,000 clones, 75% to 90% recorded once. The specimen sequenced was peripheral blood. These receptors came from a man aged 18 to 29 with COVID-19, enrolled during active disease.

The chain has TRBV7-9 and TRBJ2-2; TRBD1 matches 7 bases. The CDR3 loop spans 16 amino acids. Germline CDR1 is SEHNR and CDR2 is FQNEAQ (reference sequence). With V trimmed by 4 bases and J by 4 bases, 9 bases remained unmatched. CDR3 in amino acids: CASSYTRQGRTGELFF. Here the CDR3 DNA reads TGTGCCAGCAGCTATACGAGACAGGGCCGCACCGGGGAGCTGTTTTTT. The complete variable domain, with remaining parts taken from reference TRBV7-9 and TRBJ2-2, reads DTGVSQNPRHKITKRGQNVTFRCDPISEHNRLYWYRQTLGQGPEFLTYFQNEAQLEKSRLLSDRFSAERPKGSFSTLEIQRTEQGDSAMYLCASSYTRQGRTGELFFGEGSRLTVL.

The chain is built from TRBV19 and TRBJ2-2, with a weak D call TRBD1 (6 bases). CDR1 is LNHDA, CDR2 SQIVND, per germline (reference sequence). V lost 8 bases and J 6 bases, leaving 16 bases between the germline ends. There are 14 residues in the CDR3. This chain's CDR3 is CASGGVRGAGELFF. DNA of the CDR3: TGTGCCAGTGGGGGAGTCAGGGGAGCCGGGGAGCTGTTTTTT.

This clone has a single count. The rearrangement joins TRBV5-4 to TRBJ2-7; no reliable D call. Per germline, CDR1 SGHNT and CDR2 YYREEE (reference sequence). V was clipped by 0 bases and J by 6 bases, with 7 bases between them. The CDR3 spans 12 residues. In DNA, the CDR3 is TGTGCCAGCAGCTTGGAGGCAGGCGAGCAGTACTTC. Its protein product is CASSLEAGEQYF.

The chain couples TRBV6-6 to TRBJ2-4; 11 bases map to TRBD2. This CDR3 is built from 15 residues. V lost 0 bases and J lost 5; bases outside the gene matches: 0. CDR1 MNHNY and CDR2 SVGAGI come from the germline V gene (reference sequence). This CDR3 reads CASSYSGLAENIQYF. CDR3 coding DNA: TGTGCCAGCAGTTACTCGGGACTAGCGGAAAACATTCAGTACTTC.

The chain combines TRBV10-3 with TRBJ2-7; no clear D gene. CDR1 ENHRY and CDR2 SYGVKD come from the germline V gene. This CDR3 contains 14 residues. Trimming shortened V by 0 bases and J by 7 bases, and 13 bases separated the two germline ends. Written as DNA, the CDR3 is TGTGCCATCAGTGAGTCGATTCCCCCCGGGGAGCAGTACTTC. Protein: CAISESIPPGEQYF.

The chain couples TRBV11-2 to TRBJ1-2; 12 bases align to TRBD1. This CDR3 region has 16 residues. Trimming at V came to 5 bases and at J to 3 bases, leaving 7 bases not matched to a gene. In germline, CDR1 is SGHAT, CDR2 FQNNGV. CDR3 in DNA: TGTGCCAGCAGCCGGGGGGGACAGGGGGCTGACTATGGCTACACCTTC. Translated, it gives CASSRGGQGADYGYTF.

The rearrangement joins TRBV5-4 to TRBJ2-1; 8 bases fit TRBD2. Germline trimming cut 5 bases from V and 10 bases from J; bases unmatched to any gene: 14. Per germline, CDR1 SGHNT and CDR2 YYREEE (reference sequence). This CDR3 is built from 15 residues. CDR3 loop: CASSRRGLAGSEQFF. The CDR3 DNA is TGTGCCAGCAGTCGCCGGGGGTTAGCGGGGAGCGAGCAGTTCTTC.

The rearrangement links TRBV18 to TRBJ2-7; 7 positions match TRBD1. V lost 3 bases and J lost 2; bases outside the gene matches: 7. There are 15 residues in the CDR3. CDR1 and CDR2 from the germline V gene are KGHSH and LQKENI. CDR3 protein: CASSPGQLGTYEQYF. The CDR3 nucleotides are TGTGCCAGCTCACCGGGACAGTTGGGGACCTACGAGCAGTACTTC.

This clone was seen just once. The genes are TRBV5-4 and TRBJ2-1; maybe TRBD1 (6 bases). The CDR3 totals 14 residues. With 2 bases removed from V and 6 bases from J, the gap between germline ends came to 12 bases. Germline values: CDR1 SGHNT, CDR2 YYREEE (reference sequence). Here the CDR3 reads CASSLTGRFNEQFF. CDR3 bases: TGTGCCAGCAGCTTAACAGGGCGATTCAATGAGCAGTTCTTC.

V usage is TRBV7-9 and J usage is TRBJ2-7, with a weak D call TRBD2 (6 bases). This CDR3 has 16 amino acids. Germline values: CDR1 SEHNR, CDR2 FQNEAQ (reference sequence). Trimming pared 2 bases from V and 2 bases from J, leaving 16 bases between. The CDR3 sequence: CASSLSFSGRPYEQYF. As DNA, the CDR3 is TGTGCCAGCAGCTTATCCTTCTCCGGGAGACCCTACGAGCAGTACTTC.

The gene calls are TRBV6-5 and TRBJ1-3; D is uncertain. Trimming stripped 5 bases from V and 5 bases from J, with 4 bases between. CDR3 length: 11 amino acids. CDR1 is MNHEY, CDR2 SVGAGI, per germline. CDR3 DNA: TGTGCCAGCAGTCAGAGAAACACCATATATTTT. It translates to CASSQRNTIYF.

This sequence joins TRBV5-6 and TRBJ2-3; 12 bases align to TRBD2. V shed 4 bases and J 0 bases; nucleotides not matched to a gene: 12. This CDR3 has 19 amino acids. CDR1 SGHDT and CDR2 YYEEEE come from the germline V gene. For the CDR3, the DNA is TGTGCCAGCAGCCCCTATCCCACTAGCGGGAGGACTAGCACAGATACGCAGTATTTT. The encoded protein is CASSPYPTSGRTSTDTQYF.

The CDR3 nucleotides are TGTGCCAGCAGTGATGATAGATATTCACCCCTCCACTTT. This gives the protein CASSDDRYSPLHF. This chain connects TRBV25-1 to TRBJ1-6; unclear D gene. The CDR3 runs to 13 residues. Trimming removed 3 bases from V and 8 bases from J, with 8 bases in between. The germline V gene has CDR1 MGHDK and CDR2 SYGVNS.

The genes are TRBV2 and TRBJ2-5; 8 bases are a match to TRBD1. CDR1 and CDR2 from the germline V gene are SNHLY and FYNNEI. V lost 2 bases, J lost 2 bases, and 4 bases stayed unmatched. The CDR3 consists of 15 residues. The CDR3 DNA reads TGTGCCAGCAGTGAAAGCAGGGGGCGTCAAGAGACCCAGTACTTC. Translated: CASSESRGRQETQYF.

The CDR3 DNA reads TGTGCCAGCACCAACGAGGGGGATGAGCAGTTCTTC. It yields the protein CASTNEGDEQFF. This rearrangement joins TRBV6-5 to TRBJ2-1; perhaps TRBD1 as D (6 bases). The CDR3 length is 12 residues. Germline CDR1 reads MNHEY; CDR2 reads SVGAGI. With 7 bases removed from V and 8 bases from J, the gap between germline ends came to 12 bases.

The V and J genes are TRBV18 and TRBJ1-1; tentative D call: TRBD1 (6 bases). The V and J ends lost 3 bases and 2 bases respectively, with 10 bases between them. Germline CDR1 reads KGHSH; CDR2 reads LQKENI. This CDR3 contains 14 residues. This chain's CDR3 is CASSPDSHNTEAFF. In DNA, the CDR3 is TGTGCCAGCTCACCGGACAGTCATAACACTGAAGCTTTCTTT.

This clone was observed once. This rearrangement joins TRBV2 to TRBJ2-1; TRBD2 aligns across 16 bases. Germline trimming cut 6 bases from V and 6 bases from J; bases unmatched to any gene: 5. This CDR3 contains 16 residues. In germline, CDR1 is SNHLY, CDR2 FYNNEI. CDR3 nucleotides: TGTGCCAGCAGCACGGGACTAGCGGGGGGGCTCAATGAGCAGTTCTTC. Amino acid sequence: CASSTGLAGGLNEQFF.

The chain carries TRBV4-1 and TRBJ2-4; D unclear. Trimming took 3 bases from V and 0 from J, leaving 12 bases between them. Germline lookup yields CDR1 MGHRA and CDR2 YSYEKL. This CDR3 is built from 16 residues. CDR3 coding DNA: TGCGCCAGCAGCCACCCTCCCCCTCCAGCCAAAAACATTCAGTACTTC. Translated: CASSHPPPPAKNIQYF.

The chain carries TRBV6-6 and TRBJ1-2; 9 bases line up with TRBD1. The J segment lost 7 bases and the V segment lost 5 bases, leaving 11 bases of the junction unmatched. CDR1 is MNHNY and CDR2 is SVGAGI in the germline V gene (reference sequence). The CDR3 runs to 15 residues. The CDR3 here is CASSGGTGSLRGYTF. The CDR3 DNA reads TGTGCCAGCAGTGGCGGGACAGGGTCATTGCGTGGCTACACCTTC.

In nucleotides, the CDR3 is TGTGCCAGCGGTGCGGGAGGGCCGTTCAATGAGCAGTTCTTC. Translating it yields CASGAGGPFNEQFF. This chain connects TRBV2 to TRBJ2-1, with TRBD2 matching over 9 bases. From germline, CDR1 is SNHLY and CDR2 FYNNEI. There are 14 residues in the CDR3. V lost 8 bases, J lost 6 bases, and 8 bases stayed unmatched.

The V gene is TRBV14, the J gene TRBJ2-6; the D gene is possibly TRBD2 (5 bases). This CDR3 comprises 13 residues. The V end was cut by 9 bases, the J end by 0 bases, with 6 bases between. Germline CDR1 SGHDN, CDR2 FVKESK. The CDR3 sequence: CASRDSGANVLTF. The DNA for the CDR3 is TGTGCCAGTCGGGACTCTGGGGCCAACGTCCTGACTTTC.

The chain carries TRBV6-5 and TRBJ1-1; tentatively, D is TRBD1 (5 bases). V gave up 7 bases and J gave up 1 base, with 13 bases separating them. The CDR3 covers 14 residues. Germline CDR1 MNHEY, CDR2 SVGAGI. In DNA, the CDR3 is TGTGCCAGCATGGTCGGGGGAGGGAACACTGAAGCTTTCTTT. It specifies CASMVGGGNTEAFF.

The genes are TRBV11-2 and TRBJ1-2; perhaps TRBD1 as D (6 bases). This CDR3 contains 12 residues. Per germline, CDR1 SGHAT and CDR2 FQNNGV. The V end lost 2 bases, the J end lost 9 bases, and 10 bases lay between the germline ends. The CDR3 sequence: CASSLKGDRYTF. CDR3 nucleotide sequence: TGTGCCAGCAGCTTAAAGGGGGATCGCTACACCTTC.